This T cell receptor beta chain was obtained from a study of cytomegalovirus exposure and HLA in healthy donors. For the study at large: From HLA-typed donors, an early data release held 70 million to 95 million unique TCRs.

The PCR made use of 60 Vbeta and 13 Jbeta primers. The assay was immunoSEQ multiplex PCR, and TCRdb's table has in-frame clones only and misses some. This table holds roughly 120,000 clones, 50% to 70% found once. Notes on this clone: What it recognizes is unknown.

The study, taken as a whole, reports: Productive status was seen about 90% or about 30% of the time for most TCR beta V segments in an earlier analysis. Most TCR sequences proved rare, with some public TCRs found in many donors. Reports described diagnosis of cytomegalovirus status by the classifier as highly specific and sensitive.

The V and J ends lost 6 bases and 8 bases, in that order; junction bases with no gene match: 7. Germline V gene data show CDR1 as MNHNY and CDR2 as SVGAGI (reference sequence). This CDR3 comprises 14 residues. The chain is built from TRBV6-6 and TRBJ2-1; 10 nucleotides align to TRBD2. The receptor was isolated from a woman between 40 and 55 years old in good health and CMV-seropositive. Sequencing was performed on PBMCs. The CDR3 sequence is CASRASGSKDEQFF. For the CDR3, the DNA is TGTGCCAGCAGGGCTAGCGGGAGTAAGGATGAGCAGTTCTTC.